A selection of T cell receptor beta chains follows, all from one sample in a study of CD8 T cells in ankylosing spondylitis. TCRdb passed the 5' RACE reads through MiXCR, listing each CDR3 protein once. The data contain 700,000 to 1,000,000 distinct CDR3 sequences, about 10% of them singletons. Sequencing was carried out using blood, either unsorted or a sorted T cell fraction (not recorded which). The source of these receptors is a male donor with ankylosing spondylitis. Both conserved end residues are part of each CDR3. The D gene is left open where the match is weak. Size is stated for part of the rows, as once, few or many counts, or as a class when the clone is expanded.

clone size: many; V gene: TRBV5-1; D gene: TRBD2; J gene: TRBJ2-7; CDR3 DNA: TGCGCCAGCAGCTTAGCGGGACCGACAGAGCAGTACTTC; CDR3 protein: CASSLAGPTEQYF
clone size: many; V gene: TRBV3-1; D gene: .; J gene: TRBJ1-1; CDR3 DNA: TGTGCCAGCAGCCAAGTCGTCCTTGGGGGGGAAGCTTTCTTT; CDR3 protein: CASSQVVLGGEAFF
clone size: few; V gene: TRBV10-3; D gene: .; J gene: TRBJ2-2; CDR3 DNA: TGTGCCATCAGTGAGTTCGGGCACACCGGGGAGCTGTTTTTT; CDR3 protein: CAISEFGHTGELFF
clone size: few; V gene: TRBV5-1; D gene: .; J gene: TRBJ1-2; CDR3 DNA: TGCGCCAGCAGCTCCGGGCCTGCGGAGGGCTACACCTTC; CDR3 protein: CASSSGPAEGYTF
clone size: many; V gene: TRBV6-1; D gene: .; J gene: TRBJ2-1; CDR3 DNA: TGTGCCAGCAGTCTAGAGTCTGGCGGCAATGAGCAGTTCTTC; CDR3 protein: CASSLESGGNEQFF
clone size: few; V gene: TRBV7-2; D gene: .; J gene: TRBJ1-5; CDR3 DNA: TGTGCCAGCAGCTTAGGCGGTACCCAGGCTCAGCCCCAGCATTTT; CDR3 protein: CASSLGGTQAQPQHF
clone size: .; V gene: TRBV20-1; D gene: .; J gene: TRBJ1-5; CDR3 DNA: TGCAGTGGGTCAGGCGGACTCAATCAGCCCCAGCATTTT; CDR3 protein: CSGSGGLNQPQHF
clone size: .; V gene: TRBV5-1; D gene: TRBD2; J gene: TRBJ2-7; CDR3 DNA: TGCGCCAGCAGCATTGGGACTAGCGGCACCTACGAGCAGTACTTC; CDR3 protein: CASSIGTSGTYEQYF
clone size: few; V gene: TRBV20-1; D gene: .; J gene: TRBJ2-3; CDR3 DNA: TGCAGTGCTATTAGCGGATCTAGCACAGATACGCAGTATTTT; CDR3 protein: CSAISGSSTDTQYF
clone size: few; V gene: TRBV10-3; D gene: .; J gene: TRBJ2-2; CDR3 DNA: TGTGCCATCAGGACCCTTTCGGCGGACACCGGGGAGCTGTTTTTT; CDR3 protein: CAIRTLSADTGELFF
clone size: .; V gene: TRBV10-3; D gene: .; J gene: TRBJ2-1; CDR3 DNA: TGTGCCATCAGTGACCCTCCTGAGCAGTTCTTC; CDR3 protein: CAISDPPEQFF
clone size: few; V gene: TRBV20-1; D gene: .; J gene: TRBJ2-1; CDR3 DNA: TGCAGTGCTATAATCTCCTACAATGAGCAGTTCTTC; CDR3 protein: CSAIISYNEQFF
clone size: .; V gene: TRBV5-1; D gene: .; J gene: TRBJ2-7; CDR3 DNA: TGCGCCAGCAGCTTGGAGGCGGAAGCCTACGAGCAGTACTTC; CDR3 protein: CASSLEAEAYEQYF
clone size: few; V gene: TRBV20-1; D gene: .; J gene: TRBJ2-7; CDR3 DNA: TGCAGCGTCTGGGCGGGGCCCTCCTACGAGCAGTACTTC; CDR3 protein: CSVWAGPSYEQYF
clone size: few; V gene: TRBV10-1; D gene: .; J gene: TRBJ2-7; CDR3 DNA: TGCGCCAATATTCGTACGGGAGCTCCCTACGAGCAGTACTTC; CDR3 protein: CANIRTGAPYEQYF
clone size: .; V gene: TRBV18; D gene: .; J gene: TRBJ2-5; CDR3 DNA: TGTGCCAGCTCACCGCCCGGGGGGCAGCGGCTGGAGACCCAGTACTTC; CDR3 protein: CASSPPGGQRLETQYF
clone size: many; V gene: TRBV5-1; D gene: .; J gene: TRBJ1-6; CDR3 DNA: TGCGCCAGCAGCGAGGAGGTCAATTCACCCCTCCACTTT; CDR3 protein: CASSEEVNSPLHF
clone size: .; V gene: TRBV28; D gene: TRBD2; J gene: TRBJ2-7; CDR3 DNA: TGTGCCAGCTTAACTAGCGGGAGCAGCGAGCAGTACTTC; CDR3 protein: CASLTSGSSEQYF
clone size: .; V gene: TRBV5-1; D gene: TRBD2; J gene: TRBJ2-1; CDR3 DNA: TGCGCCAGCAGCTTTGGGGCGGGAGGAGCCTACAATGAGCAGTTCTTC; CDR3 protein: CASSFGAGGAYNEQFF
clone size: .; V gene: TRBV6-2/TRBV6-3; D gene: .; J gene: TRBJ2-1; CDR3 DNA: TGTGCCAGCATCCACCTAGGGGCGGAATCCTACAATGAGCAGTTCTTC; CDR3 protein: CASIHLGAESYNEQFF
clone size: many; V gene: TRBV7-2; D gene: .; J gene: TRBJ1-1; CDR3 DNA: TGTGCCAGCAGCTTAGGGGGTTTTGGCCTGAACACTGAAGCTTTCTTT; CDR3 protein: CASSLGGFGLNTEAFF
clone size: few; V gene: TRBV20-1; D gene: .; J gene: TRBJ1-6; CDR3 DNA: TGCAGTGCCGCCCAGGGATTAAGAGAGTCACCCCTCCACTTT; CDR3 protein: CSAAQGLRESPLHF
clone size: .; V gene: TRBV12-3/TRBV12-4; D gene: .; J gene: TRBJ2-7; CDR3 DNA: TGTGCCAGCAGGCGAGGAGACGAGCAGTACTTC; CDR3 protein: CASRRGDEQYF
clone size: few; V gene: TRBV30; D gene: .; J gene: TRBJ2-3; CDR3 DNA: TGTGCCTGGAGTGTAAGGTCAGATACGCAGTATTTT; CDR3 protein: CAWSVRSDTQYF
clone size: few; V gene: TRBV7-2; D gene: TRBD1; J gene: TRBJ1-5; CDR3 DNA: TGTGCCAGCAGCTCACAGGGGCGCAATCAGCCCCAGCATTTT; CDR3 protein: CASSSQGRNQPQHF
clone size: few; V gene: TRBV20-1; D gene: .; J gene: TRBJ1-2; CDR3 DNA: TGCAGTGCTAGAGATCTTGCCACCTACAGGGATGGTGACTATGGCTACACCTTC; CDR3 protein: CSARDLATYRDGDYGYTF
clone size: few; V gene: TRBV24-1; D gene: .; J gene: TRBJ2-6; CDR3 DNA: TGTGCCACCAGTGATCCAAACAGGATAGGGGCCAACGTCCTGACTTTC; CDR3 protein: CATSDPNRIGANVLTF
clone size: .; V gene: TRBV7-9; D gene: TRBD1; J gene: TRBJ1-4; CDR3 DNA: TGTGCCAGCAGCGCGCAGGGGGCCCGTGAAAAACTGTTTTTT; CDR3 protein: CASSAQGAREKLFF
clone size: many; V gene: TRBV28; D gene: TRBD1; J gene: TRBJ1-1; CDR3 DNA: TGTGCCAGCAGGAGTGACAGGGTAAACACTGAAGCTTTCTTT; CDR3 protein: CASRSDRVNTEAFF
clone size: few; V gene: TRBV12-3/TRBV12-4; D gene: .; J gene: TRBJ1-5; CDR3 DNA: TGTGCCAGCAGTAACCTAAATCAGCCCCAGCATTTT; CDR3 protein: CASSNLNQPQHF
clone size: few; V gene: TRBV6-6; D gene: .; J gene: TRBJ2-5; CDR3 DNA: TGTGCCAGCAGACAACCCTCGGGGGAGACCCAGTACTTC; CDR3 protein: CASRQPSGETQYF
clone size: .; V gene: TRBV20-1; D gene: .; J gene: TRBJ2-7; CDR3 DNA: TGCAGTGCTAGTGGGTGGAAGGGGGGCTCCTACGAGCAGTACTTC; CDR3 protein: CSASGWKGGSYEQYF
clone size: few; V gene: TRBV7-2; D gene: .; J gene: TRBJ2-7; CDR3 DNA: TGTGCCAGCAGCTTAGCAATAGGACCCTCCTACGAGCAGTACTTC; CDR3 protein: CASSLAIGPSYEQYF
clone size: many; V gene: TRBV28; D gene: .; J gene: TRBJ1-1; CDR3 DNA: TGTGCCAGCAGTTTACCCTTAATTAGTACAGCTGAAGCTTTCTTT; CDR3 protein: CASSLPLISTAEAFF
clone size: few; V gene: TRBV20-1; D gene: .; J gene: TRBJ2-3; CDR3 DNA: TGCAGTGCTGACCCCACTAGCACAGATACGCAGTATTTT; CDR3 protein: CSADPTSTDTQYF
clone size: few; V gene: TRBV7-3; D gene: TRBD1; J gene: TRBJ1-2; CDR3 DNA: TGTGCCAGCAGCTTAATGACAGGGGAACCGAGTAACTATGGCTACACCTTC; CDR3 protein: CASSLMTGEPSNYGYTF
clone size: few; V gene: TRBV30; D gene: TRBD1; J gene: TRBJ1-2; CDR3 DNA: TGTGCCTGGAGTGTACAGGGGTACGGCTATGGCTACACCTTC; CDR3 protein: CAWSVQGYGYGYTF
clone size: .; V gene: TRBV7-2; D gene: TRBD2; J gene: TRBJ2-7; CDR3 DNA: TGTGCCAGCAGCTTTGGACTAGCGGGGGAGGGTGAGCAGTACTTC; CDR3 protein: CASSFGLAGEGEQYF
clone size: few; V gene: TRBV10-3; D gene: .; J gene: TRBJ1-2; CDR3 DNA: TGTGCCATCAGTACGGCCGGGGACTATGGCTACACCTTC; CDR3 protein: CAISTAGDYGYTF
clone size: few; V gene: TRBV5-5; D gene: .; J gene: TRBJ2-3; CDR3 DNA: TGTGCCATCAGCACCGGGTTTCGCACAGATACGCAGTATTTT; CDR3 protein: CAISTGFRTDTQYF
clone size: many; V gene: TRBV7-9; D gene: .; J gene: TRBJ1-1; CDR3 DNA: TGTGCCAGCAGCTTCCCTTTTGGGCAGAGTAACACTGAAGCTTTCTTT; CDR3 protein: CASSFPFGQSNTEAFF
clone size: few; V gene: TRBV11-2; D gene: .; J gene: TRBJ2-5; CDR3 DNA: TGTGCCAGCAGCTTTAACAACCAAGAGACCCAGTACTTC; CDR3 protein: CASSFNNQETQYF